The 3 T cell receptor beta chains below were found in one sample sequenced in a study of blood T cell repertoires in COVID-19. Assay used: immunoSEQ multiplex PCR; TCRdb lists only in-frame clones, some missing. Counted here are approximately 220,000 clones, about 91% occurring once; the ten biggest clones make up around 2.6%. What was sequenced was PBMCs or T cells enriched from blood (not recorded which). These receptor sequences come from a woman between 25 and 40 years old with acute COVID-19.

V and J are TRBV3-1 (or the pseudogene TRBV3-2) and TRBJ1-1; 8 nucleotides line up with TRBD1. With 2 bases clipped from V and 10 bases from J, the junction kept 9 bases outside the gene matches. CDR3 length: 14 residues. Germline CDR1 and CDR2: LGHDT and YNNKEL (reference sequence). CDR3 region: CASSQLTGVIGAFF. The CDR3 nucleotides are TGTGCCAGCAGCCAATTGACAGGGGTGATAGGAGCTTTCTTT.

The chain couples TRBV6-5 to TRBJ1-1, with 7 bases fitting TRBD1. Germline V CDR1 and CDR2: MNHEY, SVGAGI. V lost 2 bases and J lost 0; bases outside the gene matches: 6. The CDR3 has 16 amino acids. In nucleotides, the CDR3 is TGTGCCAGCAGTTACCTAGACAGGGCGATGAACACTGAAGCTTTCTTT. It codes for CASSYLDRAMNTEAFF.

CDR3 sequence (DNA): TGTGCCAGCAGCTCCGGACAGGGTTTGGATGGCTACACCTTC. This translates into CASSSGQGLDGYTF. V usage is TRBV5-5 and J usage is TRBJ1-2, with TRBD1 matching over 8 bases. The germline gives CDR1 SGHKS, CDR2 YYEKEE (reference sequence). J was trimmed by 6 bases and V by 3 bases; bases with no gene match: 7. The CDR3 spans 14 residues.